This T cell receptor beta chain was recorded in a study of graft-versus-host responses after intestinal transplantation. As for the study in general: Anti-thymocyte globulin induction, then tacrolimus and steroids for around three years, went to all recipients.

Study-wide results and caveats: Recipient marrow contained GvH clones, some of which appeared first in ileum or blood.

CDR1 and CDR2 (germline): SNHLY, FYNNEI. The CDR3 is made up of 15 amino acids. V shed 6 bases and J shed 2 bases, with 14 bases lying between them. As regards this clone: Antigen unknown.

Some clones are missing from TCRdb's copy, which holds only in-frame ones; the method was immunoSEQ multiplex PCR. The repertoire consists of around 69,000 clones, with 90% occurring once and the leading ten covering around 4%. The input for sequencing was unstimulated CD8+ T cells sorted from spleen or lymph node cells, taken before transplant. The TCR comes from a human donor who was the organ donor for an intestinal transplant. The rearrangement joins TRBV2 to TRBJ1-5; D possibly corresponds to TRBD1 (6 bases). The CDR3 loop is CASSESGAGNQPQHF. Here the CDR3 DNA reads TGTGCCAGCAGCGAGTCAGGGGCCGGCAATCAGCCCCAGCATTTT.